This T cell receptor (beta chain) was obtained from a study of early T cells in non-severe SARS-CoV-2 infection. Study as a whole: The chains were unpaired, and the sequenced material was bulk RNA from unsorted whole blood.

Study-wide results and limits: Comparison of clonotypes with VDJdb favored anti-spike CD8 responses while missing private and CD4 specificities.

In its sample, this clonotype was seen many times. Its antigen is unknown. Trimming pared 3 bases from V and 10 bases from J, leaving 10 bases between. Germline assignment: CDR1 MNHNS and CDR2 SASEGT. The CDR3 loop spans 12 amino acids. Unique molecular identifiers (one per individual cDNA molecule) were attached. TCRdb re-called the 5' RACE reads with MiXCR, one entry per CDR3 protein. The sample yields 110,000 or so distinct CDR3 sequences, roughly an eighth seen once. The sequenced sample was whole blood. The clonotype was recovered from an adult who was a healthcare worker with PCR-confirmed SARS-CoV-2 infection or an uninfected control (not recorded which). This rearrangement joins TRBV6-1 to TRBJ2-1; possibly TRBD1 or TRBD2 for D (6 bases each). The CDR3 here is CASSDGGLEQFF. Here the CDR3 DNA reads TGTGCCAGCAGTGACGGGGGCCTGGAGCAGTTCTTC.